The 30 T cell receptor beta chains given below trace back to one sample, sequenced in a study of early T cells in non-severe SARS-CoV-2 infection. TCRdb processed the 5' RACE reads anew with MiXCR; each CDR3 protein has one entry. The sample holds about 55,000 distinct CDR3 sequences; about 15% are singletons and the top ten take 8% to 10%. This specimen consisted of whole blood, obtained at baseline. All receptors come from an adult who was a healthcare worker with PCR-confirmed SARS-CoV-2 infection or an uninfected control (not recorded which).

The V and J genes are TRBV10-1 and TRBJ1-1; the D is unclear. The germline gives CDR1 WNHNN, CDR2 SYGVQD (reference sequence). This CDR3 contains 15 residues. V dropped 3 bases and J dropped 3 bases, with 14 bases sitting between them. The CDR3: CASSDGRRMDTEAFF. CDR3 sequence (DNA): TGCGCCAGCAGTGATGGAAGGAGGATGGACACTGAAGCTTTCTTT.

The CDR3 here is CASSPQGLKTQYF. The CDR3 DNA follows: TGTGCCAGCTCACCCCAGGGTTTGAAGACCCAGTACTTC. The chain carries TRBV18 and TRBJ2-5; D possibly corresponds to TRBD1 (5 bases). V gave up 3 bases and J gave up 6 bases, with 11 bases separating them. The CDR3 totals 13 residues. Germline CDR1 and CDR2: KGHSH and LQKENI.

This clonotype was counted only a few times. CDR3 amino acids: CASSLRFTGDNSPLHF. CDR3 bases: TGTGCCAGCAGCCTAAGGTTCACAGGGGATAATTCACCCCTCCACTTT. V is TRBV7-2 and J is TRBJ1-6; 7 bases map to TRBD1. Germline-derived CDR1 and CDR2 are SGHTA and FQGNSA. The V and J ends lost 5 bases and 5 bases, in that order; junction bases with no gene match: 9. The CDR3 extends over 16 amino acids.

The chain is built from TRBV14 and TRBJ2-7; D might be TRBD1 (5 bases). There are 16 residues in the CDR3. Germline CDR1 reads SGHDN; CDR2 reads FVKESK. Trimming left V 3 bases short and J 3 bases short, with 18 bases between. CDR3 sequence (DNA): TGTGCCAGCAGCCATAAAATCCCGGACAATCTCTACGAGCAGTACTTC. Translating gives CASSHKIPDNLYEQYF. The entire variable domain, with the rest obtained from reference TRBV14 and TRBJ2-7, is as follows: EAGVTQFPSHSVIEKGQTVTLRCDPISGHDNLYWYRRVMGKEIKFLLHFVKESKQDESGMPNNRFLAERTGGTYSTLKVQPAELEDSGVYFCASSHKIPDNLYEQYFGPGTRLTVT.

This clonotype appeared a few times. This chain connects TRBV27 to TRBJ2-7; 8 bases match TRBD1. CDR1 is MNHEY, CDR2 SMNVEV, per germline (reference sequence). Trimming cost V 6 bases and J 0 bases; bases outside gene matches: 4. The CDR3 is 14 amino acids. The CDR3 DNA follows: TGTGCCAGCAGCCCGACAGGGGTCTCCTACGAGCAGTACTTC. Its translation is CASSPTGVSYEQYF.

CDR3 region: CASSPYNRGDTEAFF. The CDR3 region has the DNA TGTGCCAGCAGTCCTTATAATAGGGGGGACACTGAAGCTTTCTTT. This chain uses TRBV27 with TRBJ1-1; tentative D call: TRBD1 (6 bases). Trimming removed 5 bases at V and 3 bases at J, with 16 bases between. Germline loops: CDR1 MNHEY, CDR2 SMNVEV (reference sequence). There are 15 residues in the CDR3.

This clonotype was counted ten times or more. This rearrangement joins TRBV6-5 to TRBJ2-7, with 13 bases lining up with TRBD2. Trimming took 6 bases from V and 3 from J; bases not matched to a gene: 5. This CDR3 contains 15 residues. The germline gives CDR1 MNHEY, CDR2 SVGAGI. CDR3 nucleotide sequence: TGTGCCAGCAGACGTGGGACTAGCGGGAACTACGAGCAGTACTTC. Its translation is CASRRGTSGNYEQYF.

The chain couples TRBV7-3 to TRBJ2-2, with D unresolved. CDR3 length: 12 amino acids. In germline, CDR1 is SGHTA, CDR2 FQGTGA. Trimming removed 8 bases from V and 5 bases from J, with 9 bases in between. CDR3 sequence reads: CASAGVTGELFF. CDR3 bases: TGTGCCAGCGCTGGGGTAACCGGGGAGCTGTTTTTT.

The chain carries TRBV29-1 and TRBJ2-7; 9 bases map to TRBD1. This CDR3 has 12 amino acids. After removal of 6 bases from V and 5 bases from J, the junction contained 5 bases not matched to a gene. CDR1 and CDR2 (germline): SQVTM, ANQGSEA. CDR3: CSVNRGPNEQYF. As DNA, the CDR3 is TGCAGCGTCAACAGGGGGCCGAACGAGCAGTACTTC.

This clonotype was seen a few times. The rearrangement links TRBV27 to TRBJ2-7; D may be TRBD1 or TRBD2 (6 bases each). Trimming took off 2 bases at V and 2 bases at J, with 13 bases between the two ends. The CDR3 length is 15 residues. Germline CDR1 and CDR2: MNHEY and SMNVEV (reference sequence). The CDR3 protein is CASSLEQGLAYEQYF. The CDR3 nucleotides read TGTGCCAGCAGTTTAGAACAGGGACTGGCCTACGAGCAGTACTTC.

As concerns this clonotype: One end of the junction is discordant with germline, which a read error may explain. The chain is built from TRBV4-1 and TRBJ2-1; D could derive from TRBD1 or TRBD2 (5 bases each). Germline lookup yields CDR1 MGHRA and CDR2 YSYEKL. The CDR3 spans 15 residues. CDR3 in DNA: TGCGCCAGCAGCCCCACGGGGCTCTCCCACAATGAGCAGTTCTTC. Translation: CASSPTGLSHNEQFF.

A few counts support this clonotype. The rearrangement joins TRBV10-1 to TRBJ2-7; 7 bases agree with TRBD2. The junction had 9 bases not matched to a gene; V was cut back by 4 bases and J by 3 bases. The CDR3 is made up of 15 amino acids. Germline CDR1 reads WNHNN; CDR2 reads SYGVQD (reference sequence). The DNA for the CDR3 is TGCGCCAGCAGTGGGGTAACTAGCGCCGACTACGAGCAGTACTTC. Its protein is CASSGVTSADYEQYF.

This clonotype was seen many times. The J gene is TRBJ2-1, the V gene TRBV2; tentatively, D is TRBD2 (7 bases). The germline V gene encodes CDR1 SNHLY and CDR2 FYNNEI. The CDR3 consists of 16 residues. Trimming removed 2 bases at V and 4 bases at J, with 15 bases between. The CDR3 DNA sequence: TGTGCCAGCAGTGAAAGGGGGGCTAGCGGTTACAATGAGCAGTTCTTC. Residues: CASSERGASGYNEQFF.

This clonotype was counted a single time. The rearrangement joins TRBV11-2 to TRBJ2-3, with no clear D. The germline V gene encodes CDR1 SGHAT and CDR2 FQNNGV. V was cut by 5 bases and J by 15 bases, with 18 bases left in between. This CDR3 spans 12 amino acids. The CDR3 nucleotides read TGTGCCAGCAGCCCAGGTCCCCCGAAGCAATATTTT. It codes for CASSPGPPKQYF.

This clonotype was detected a few times. The chain is built from TRBV27 and TRBJ1-1, with 7 bases lining up with TRBD1. The germline V gene encodes CDR1 MNHEY and CDR2 SMNVEV (reference sequence). J lost 4 bases, V lost 4 bases, and 6 bases had no gene match. The CDR3 is made up of 14 amino acids. CDR3 in DNA: TGTGCCAGCAGTTCCGACAGGGCAGGCACTGAAGCTTTCTTT. Translation gives CASSSDRAGTEAFF.

In its sample, this clonotype was seen once. The chain has TRBV10-3 and TRBJ2-7, with a weak D call TRBD1 (6 bases). V was clipped by 3 bases and J by 1 base, with 13 bases between them. Per germline, CDR1 ENHRY and CDR2 SYGVKD. This CDR3 has 15 amino acids. Here the CDR3 reads CAISEVTGKSYEQYF. The CDR3 nucleotides are TGTGCCATCAGTGAAGTTACAGGGAAGTCCTACGAGCAGTACTTC.

J is TRBJ1-1 and V is TRBV6-2 or TRBV6-3; D may be TRBD1 (6 bases). Per the germline V gene, CDR1 is MNHEY and CDR2 is SVGEGT. CDR3 length: 14 residues. Trimming took 4 bases from V and 1 from J, leaving 10 bases between them. The DNA for the CDR3 is TGTGCCAGCAGTTTGGGACACCAGAACACTGAAGCTTTCTTT. Amino acid sequence: CASSLGHQNTEAFF.

This clonotype has a handful of counts. The chain uses TRBV7-6 and TRBJ1-1, with D maybe TRBD1 (5 bases). Trimming shortened V by 5 bases and J by 5 bases, and 18 bases separated the two germline ends. The germline CDR1 and CDR2 sequences are SGHVS and FNYEAQ. This CDR3 is 15 amino acids long. CDR3 sequence (DNA): TGTGCCAGCAGCCCGAGGACGGGGCTTGCGACTGAAGCTTTCTTT. Protein: CASSPRTGLATEAFF.

This clonotype came up a few times. The chain couples TRBV7-8 to TRBJ2-4; possible D gene TRBD1, 5 bases. Germline-derived CDR1 and CDR2 are SGHVS and FQNEAQ. V was cut by 4 bases and J by 0 bases, with 13 bases left in between. This CDR3 spans 16 amino acids. The CDR3 sequence is CASSSSRVLAKNIQYF. The CDR3, as DNA: TGTGCCAGCAGCTCCTCCAGGGTCCTAGCCAAAAACATTCAGTACTTC. Complete variable domain (other parts from reference TRBV7-8 and TRBJ2-4): GAGVSQSPRYKVAKRGQDVALRCDPISGHVSLFWYQQALGQGPEFLTYFQNEAQLDKSGLPSDRFFAERPEGSVSTLKIQRTQQEDSAVYLCASSSSRVLAKNIQYFGAGTRLSVL.

This clonotype was seen a few times. The rearrangement joins TRBV20-1 to TRBJ1-5, with D possibly TRBD1 on 6 matching bases. The CDR3 sequence is 14 residues long. Germline values: CDR1 DFQATT, CDR2 SNEGSKA (reference sequence). V was cut by 0 bases and J by 9 bases, with 15 bases left in between. This chain's CDR3 is CSARDRQGQGPQHF. DNA for the CDR3: TGCAGTGCTAGAGATAGGCAGGGGCAAGGGCCCCAGCATTTT.

This clonotype was observed a few times. The chain combines TRBV12-3 or TRBV12-4 with TRBJ1-1; a possible D gene is TRBD1 (5 bases). Trimming stripped 5 bases from V and 5 bases from J, with 24 bases between. This CDR3 has 17 amino acids. The chain's CDR3 is CASSPRPGRGGRTEAFF. CDR3 DNA sequence: TGTGCCAGCAGTCCCCGCCCAGGGAGAGGAGGGAGGACTGAAGCTTTCTTT.

This clonotype turned up a few times. This chain links TRBV28 with TRBJ2-1; 7 bases are a match to TRBD2. Germline loops: CDR1 MDHEN, CDR2 SYDVKM. This CDR3 spans 17 amino acids. Trimming took 4 bases from V and 1 from J; bases not matched to a gene: 10. The DNA for the CDR3 is TGTGCCAGCAGTTCTACGACTAGCCACACTTCCTACAATGAGCAGTTCTTC. It translates to CASSSTTSHTSYNEQFF.

This clonotype has only a few counts. The genes are TRBV14 and TRBJ2-1, with TRBD1 matching 9 bases. The V gene's germline CDR1 is SGHDN and CDR2 FVKESK. This CDR3 has 17 residues. V lost 3 bases and J lost 8; bases outside the gene matches: 14. The CDR3 nucleotides read TGTGCCAGCAGCCACCTATACCACAGGGGGCTTATCGATGAGCAGTTCTTC. It translates to CASSHLYHRGLIDEQFF. Combining the CDR3 with reference TRBV14 and TRBJ2-1 gives the whole variable domain EAGVTQFPSHSVIEKGQTVTLRCDPISGHDNLYWYRRVMGKEIKFLLHFVKESKQDESGMPNNRFLAERTGGTYSTLKVQPAELEDSGVYFCASSHLYHRGLIDEQFFGPGTRLTVL.

There are a few counts of this clonotype. The chain combines TRBV20-1 with TRBJ2-3; no definite D call. CDR3 length: 12 amino acids. Germline values: CDR1 DFQATT, CDR2 SNEGSKA (reference sequence). Trimming took off 3 bases at V and 2 bases at J, with 6 bases between the two ends. The CDR3 loop reads CSARRLTDTQYF. The DNA for the CDR3 is TGCAGTGCTAGGAGACTCACAGATACGCAGTATTTT.

This clonotype was counted between two and nine times. V is TRBV6-4 and J is TRBJ2-1; unclear D gene. The CDR3 is made up of 14 amino acids. Trimming removed 4 bases from V and 0 bases from J, with 7 bases in between. CDR1 MRHNA and CDR2 SNTAGT come from the germline V gene. CDR3 sequence: CASSAQSSYNEQFF. Written as DNA, the CDR3 is TGTGCCAGCAGTGCCCAGAGCTCCTACAATGAGCAGTTCTTC.

The rearrangement links TRBV12-3 or TRBV12-4 to TRBJ2-7; perhaps D is TRBD1 or TRBD2 (5 bases each). V lost 2 bases and J 0 bases, leaving 8 bases between the germline ends. The CDR3 runs 14 residues. As DNA, the CDR3 is TGTGCCAGCAGTTTACGGGGCCTCTCCTACGAGCAGTACTTC. As protein: CASSLRGLSYEQYF.

The CDR3 DNA is TGTGCCAGTAGTTTCAGCGGACTTCCCGATCTGTATTTT. Protein sequence: CASSFSGLPDLYF. The chain links TRBV19 to TRBJ2-3, with a tentative D call TRBD2 (5 bases). The CDR3 has 13 residues. Germline V lookup: CDR1 LNHDA, CDR2 SQIVND (reference sequence). V lost 5 bases and J 14 bases, leaving 20 bases between the germline ends. Filled out from reference TRBV19 and TRBJ2-3, the complete variable domain reads DGGITQSPKYLFRKEGQNVTLSCEQNLNHDAMYWYRQDPGQGLRLIYYSQIVNDFQKGDIAEGYSVSREKKESFPLTVTSAQKNPTAFYLCASSFSGLPDLYFGPGTRLTVL.

This clonotype was recorded many times. The chain employs TRBV10-3 and TRBJ1-2, with 8 bases matching TRBD1. J was trimmed by 0 bases and V by 9 bases; bases with no gene match: 15. Germline V gives CDR1 ENHRY, CDR2 SYGVKD. This CDR3 comprises 17 residues. The CDR3 here is CAIPSGRDRSPNYGYTF. The CDR3 DNA reads as TGTGCCATTCCCTCCGGGAGGGACAGGAGCCCTAACTATGGCTACACCTTC.

This clonotype was detected many times. V usage is TRBV19 and J usage is TRBJ2-7; TRBD2 agrees at 12 bases. Germline lookup yields CDR1 LNHDA and CDR2 SQIVND (reference sequence). J was trimmed by 3 bases and V by 5 bases; bases with no gene match: 8. The CDR3 runs to 16 residues. The CDR3: CASSSKLAGGFYEQYF. The CDR3 bases are TGTGCCAGTAGTTCCAAACTAGCGGGGGGCTTCTACGAGCAGTACTTC.

The chain recombines TRBV29-1 with TRBJ2-7; perhaps TRBD2 as D (6 bases). The CDR3 extends over 13 amino acids. The germline V gene has CDR1 SQVTM and CDR2 ANQGSEA. Trimming removed 2 bases from V and 4 bases from J, with 12 bases in between. The CDR3 DNA reads TGCAGCGTTGAACGGGGGAAGGGATACGAGCAGTACTTC. This sequence encodes CSVERGKGYEQYF.